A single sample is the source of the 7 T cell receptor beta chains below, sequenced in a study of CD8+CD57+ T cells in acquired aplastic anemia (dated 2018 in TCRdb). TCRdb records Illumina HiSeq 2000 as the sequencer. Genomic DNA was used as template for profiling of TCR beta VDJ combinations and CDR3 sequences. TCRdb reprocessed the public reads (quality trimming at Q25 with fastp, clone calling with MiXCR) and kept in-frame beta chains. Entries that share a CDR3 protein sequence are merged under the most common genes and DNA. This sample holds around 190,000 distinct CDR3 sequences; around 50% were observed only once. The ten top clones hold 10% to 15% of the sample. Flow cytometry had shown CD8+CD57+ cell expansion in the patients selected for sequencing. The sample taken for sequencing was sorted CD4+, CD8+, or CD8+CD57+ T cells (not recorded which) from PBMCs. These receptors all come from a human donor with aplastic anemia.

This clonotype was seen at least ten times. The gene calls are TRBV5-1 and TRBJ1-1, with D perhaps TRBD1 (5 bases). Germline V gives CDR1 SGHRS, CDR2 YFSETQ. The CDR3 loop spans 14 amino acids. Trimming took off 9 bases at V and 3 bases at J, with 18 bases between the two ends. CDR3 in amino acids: CATRTSLEYTEAFF. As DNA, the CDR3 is TGCGCCACCCGGACATCACTTGAGTACACTGAAGCTTTCTTT. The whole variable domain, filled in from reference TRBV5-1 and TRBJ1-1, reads KAGVTQTPRYLIKTRGQQVTLSCSPISGHRSVSWYQQTPGQGLQFLFEYFSETQRNKGNFPGRFSGRQFSNSRSEMNVSTLELGDSALYLCATRTSLEYTEAFFGQGTRLTVV.

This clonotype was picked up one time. CDR3: CASSMRSGTGELFF. The CDR3 bases are TGTGCCAGTAGTATGAGGAGCGGCACCGGGGAGCTGTTTTTT. The chain couples TRBV19 to TRBJ2-2, with a tentative D call TRBD2 (5 bases). V was trimmed by 3 bases and J by 4 bases, leaving 9 bases between them. The CDR3 length is 14 residues. From germline, CDR1 is LNHDA and CDR2 SQIVND (reference sequence). Together with reference TRBV19 and TRBJ2-2, the CDR3 gives the full variable domain: DGGITQSPKYLFRKEGQNVTLSCEQNLNHDAMYWYRQDPGQGLRLIYYSQIVNDFQKGDIAEGYSVSREKKESFPLTVTSAQKNPTAFYLCASSMRSGTGELFFGEGSRLTVL.

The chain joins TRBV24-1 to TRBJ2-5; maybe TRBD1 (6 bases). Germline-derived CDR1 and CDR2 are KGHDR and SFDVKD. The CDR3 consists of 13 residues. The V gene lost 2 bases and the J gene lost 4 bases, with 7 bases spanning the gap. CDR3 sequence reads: CATSDWDTETQYF. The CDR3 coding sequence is TGTGCCACCAGTGATTGGGACACAGAGACCCAGTACTTC.

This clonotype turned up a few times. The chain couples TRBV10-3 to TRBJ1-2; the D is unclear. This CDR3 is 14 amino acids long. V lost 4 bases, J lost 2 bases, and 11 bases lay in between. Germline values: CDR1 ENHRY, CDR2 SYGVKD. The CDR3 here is CAISVSTGNYGYTF. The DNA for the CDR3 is TGTGCCATCAGTGTATCTACGGGGAACTATGGCTACACCTTC.

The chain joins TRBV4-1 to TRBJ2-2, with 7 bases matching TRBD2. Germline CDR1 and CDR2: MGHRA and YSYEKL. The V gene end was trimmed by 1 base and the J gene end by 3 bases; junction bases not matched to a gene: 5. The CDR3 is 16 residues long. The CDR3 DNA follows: TGCGCCAGCAGCCAAGGTGTCGGGAGGCACACCGGGGAGCTGTTTTTT. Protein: CASSQGVGRHTGELFF.

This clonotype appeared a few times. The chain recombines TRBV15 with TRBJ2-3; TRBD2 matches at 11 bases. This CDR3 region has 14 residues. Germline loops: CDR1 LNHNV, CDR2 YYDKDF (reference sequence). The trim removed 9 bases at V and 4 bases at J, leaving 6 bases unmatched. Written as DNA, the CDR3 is TGTGCCACTCTGACTAGCGGGATGGCAGATACGCAGTATTTT. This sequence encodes CATLTSGMADTQYF.

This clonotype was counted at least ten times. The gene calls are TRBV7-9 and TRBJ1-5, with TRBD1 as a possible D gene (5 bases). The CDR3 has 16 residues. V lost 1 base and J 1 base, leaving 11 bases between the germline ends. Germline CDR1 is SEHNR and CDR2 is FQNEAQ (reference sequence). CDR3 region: CASSLGQGMSNQPQHF. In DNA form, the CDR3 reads TGTGCCAGCAGCTTAGGGCAGGGAATGAGCAATCAGCCCCAGCATTTT. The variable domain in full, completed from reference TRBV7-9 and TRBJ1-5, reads DTGVSQNPRHKITKRGQNVTFRCDPISEHNRLYWYRQTLGQGPEFLTYFQNEAQLEKSRLLSDRFSAERPKGSFSTLEIQRTEQGDSAMYLCASSLGQGMSNQPQHFGDGTRLSIL.